This TCR beta chain was captured in a study of cytomegalovirus exposure and HLA in healthy donors. Findings and limits, study-wide: Researchers reported in a later analysis that a missense DCLRE1C variant was tied to TCR beta V- and J-gene trimming. A later analysis reported that several of the most significant clusters appeared to be linked to common viral pathogens, among them Epstein-Barr virus.

PCR employed 60 Vbeta and 13 Jbeta primers. Produced via immunoSEQ multiplex PCR; TCRdb's table is partial and in-frame only. The top ten hold approximately 7.9% of the sample, which has roughly 90,000 clones, about 80% seen once. In this sample, this clone turned up a few times. Its antigen is not identified. Germline assignment: CDR1 SGHAT and CDR2 FQNNGV. The junction had 15 bases not matched to a gene; V was cut back by 1 base and J by 10 bases. The CDR3 is made up of 18 amino acids. The sequence was obtained from a man in his thirties or forties in good health and CMV-seronegative. The genes are TRBV11-2 and TRBJ1-6; 8 positions agree with TRBD1. Material for sequencing was PBMCs. The CDR3 DNA sequence: TGTGCCAGCAGCTTAGTGCATGGGACAGGCGTTTCAGGGTCACCCCTCCACTTT. Protein product: CASSLVHGTGVSGSPLHF. The full variable domain, rest sourced from reference TRBV11-2 and TRBJ1-6, is EAGVAQSPRYKIIEKRQSVAFWCNPISGHATLYWYQQILGQGPKLLIQFQNNGVVDDSQLPKDRFSAERLKGVDSTLKIQPAKLEDSAVYLCASSLVHGTGVSGSPLHFGNGTRLTVT.